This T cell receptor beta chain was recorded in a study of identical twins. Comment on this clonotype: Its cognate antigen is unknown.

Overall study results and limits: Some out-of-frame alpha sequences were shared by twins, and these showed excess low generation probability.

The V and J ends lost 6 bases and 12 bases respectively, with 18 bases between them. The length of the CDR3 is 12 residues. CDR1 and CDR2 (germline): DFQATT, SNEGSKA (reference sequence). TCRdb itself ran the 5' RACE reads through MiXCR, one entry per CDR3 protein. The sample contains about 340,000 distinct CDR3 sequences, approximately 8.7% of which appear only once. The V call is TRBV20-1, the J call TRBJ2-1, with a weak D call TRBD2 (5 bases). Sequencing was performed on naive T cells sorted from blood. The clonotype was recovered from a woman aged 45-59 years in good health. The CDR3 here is CSARRRLRTQFF. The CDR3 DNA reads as TGCAGTGCGAGGAGGCGCTTGCGAACGCAGTTCTTC.